This paragraph covers one T cell receptor (beta chain) sequence. J lost 3 bases, V lost 0 bases, and 12 bases had no gene match. The CDR3 has 18 amino acids. In germline, CDR1 is MNHEY, CDR2 SMNVEV (reference sequence). This entry comes from a study of shared clonotypes between healthy human individuals. The authors divided CD4+ cells into CD45RA+ naive and CD45RA-negative memory subsets. The input for sorted-subset replicate PCRs was around 0.2 ug DNA, some 30,000 T cell genomes. TCRdb's table, derived via immunoSEQ multiplex PCR, lists solely in-frame clones and lacks some. The sample includes 2.5 million or so clones, around 90% seen only once; the top ten take roughly 0.13%.

Material: naive CD4+ T cells sorted from blood. Subset meaning: CD45RA+ positively selected. The V call is TRBV27, the J call TRBJ2-7; the match to TRBD2 covers 9 bases. The TCR was taken from a man younger than 35 in good health. The CDR3 DNA reads TGTGCCAGCAGTTTATCAACCCCGTCCGCTAGCGGGGTCTACGAGCAGTACTTC. Its protein product is CASSLSTPSASGVYEQYF.